A selection of T cell receptor beta chains follows, all from one sample in a study of T-cell reconstitution after alpha-beta-depleted transplantation in children. TCRdb redid the calling of the PCR reads with MiXCR, one entry per CDR3 protein. The sample records 700,000 to 850,000 distinct CDR3 sequences, 15% to 20% being singletons. The source material was PBMCs, mostly from graft donor cells, sampled 360 days after TCRalphabeta/CD19-depleted stem cell transplant. These receptors all stem from a male patient between 10 and 17 years old who had a stem cell transplant for acute lymphoblastic leukemia, so the T cells may come from the graft donor. The CDR3 runs from the conserved cysteine through the conserved F or W. The order of the fields is J gene, V gene, CDR3 length, clone size, D gene, CDR3 DNA, CDR3 protein. A D gene is named only where the DNA matches it firmly. Size is omitted from some rows. Given values are once, few, many or a class for expanded clones.

>TRBJ2-6|TRBV4-1|18|.|.
TGCGCCAGCAGCCAAACAGGGAGGAGGGGGTCTGGGGCCAACGTCCTGACTTTC
CASSQTGRRGSGANVLTF
>TRBJ2-1|TRBV5-1|14|few|.
TGCGCCAGCAGCTTGGCAGGGCCTGCCAATGAGCAGTTCTTC
CASSLAGPANEQFF
>TRBJ2-3|TRBV4-2|18|.|TRBD2
TGTGCCAGCAGCCAACGCGTTGCTAGCGGGGGTCTCACAGATACGCAGTATTTT
CASSQRVASGGLTDTQYF
>TRBJ2-1|TRBV6-4|17|few|.
TGTGCCAGCAGTGACGGGGAGCTCGGGCTAGGTTACAATGAGCAGTTCTTC
CASSDGELGLGYNEQFF
>TRBJ2-1|TRBV7-2|16|.|TRBD2
TGTGCCAGCAGCTCTACCCGGACTAGCGGGAGGGCCCCGGAGTTCTTC
CASSSTRTSGRAPEFF
>TRBJ1-2|TRBV4-1|15|.|.
TGCGCCAGCAGCCAAGTTCCTTTGGAAAACTATGGCTACACCTTC
CASSQVPLENYGYTF
>TRBJ1-3|TRBV6-5|14|.|.
TGTGCCAGCAGTTACTCGAAAAGGAGAAACACCATATATTTT
CASSYSKRRNTIYF
>TRBJ2-5|TRBV20-1|14|.|TRBD1
TGCAGTGCTGTCAGGGGGCACTTCCAAGAGACCCAGTACTTC
CSAVRGHFQETQYF
>TRBJ2-2|TRBV12-3/TRBV12-4|15|.|TRBD2
TGTGCCAGCAGTTTAATCGCGGGAGGAGCCGGGGAGCTGTTTTTT
CASSLIAGGAGELFF
>TRBJ2-2|TRBV4-1|15|.|.
TGCGCCAGCAGACGGGGACTCTCCGAGGCCGGGGAGCTGTTTTTT
CASRRGLSEAGELFF
>TRBJ1-3|TRBV6-1|14|few|.
TGTGCCAGCAGCAACGGGGGAACTGGAAACACCATATATTTT
CASSNGGTGNTIYF
>TRBJ2-7|TRBV14|16|.|TRBD2
TGTGCCAGCAGCCAATATTGGACTAGCGGGAGGAGGGAGCAGTACTTC
CASSQYWTSGRREQYF
>TRBJ2-1|TRBV2|12|.|.
TGTGCCAGCAGTGGAGAGGGCAATGAGCAGTTCTTC
CASSGEGNEQFF
>TRBJ2-7|TRBV10-1|14|many|TRBD1
TGCGCCAGCAGCCGGACAGGGGGCCCCTACGAGCAGTACTTC
CASSRTGGPYEQYF
>TRBJ2-6|TRBV20-1|18|many|.
TGCAGTGCTAGAGATAGCCGGGGGCTAGGCTCTGGGGCCAACGTCCTGACTTTC
CSARDSRGLGSGANVLTF
>TRBJ2-1|TRBV11-1|18|few|TRBD2
TGTGCCAGCAGCTTAGCCGCGATAGCGGGAGAGCTGTACAATGAGCAGTTCTTC
CASSLAAIAGELYNEQFF
>TRBJ2-7|TRBV28|15|many|.
TGTGCCAGCAGTTTTGCACCACAGGGAGCCTACGAGCAGTACTTC
CASSFAPQGAYEQYF
>TRBJ2-6|TRBV2|15|.|.
TGTGCCAGCGGCCCCGGGGCCGGCGAGGCCAACGTCCTGACTTTC
CASGPGAGEANVLTF
>TRBJ2-1|TRBV5-1|18|few|.
TGCGCCAGCAGCTTGGGTGCGGGACTCTTTTCAAGCTACAATGAGCAGTTCTTC
CASSLGAGLFSSYNEQFF
>TRBJ2-7|TRBV20-1|15|.|TRBD1
TGCAGTGCGGGGGACCTGAGGACAGGGGGATACGAGCAGTACTTC
CSAGDLRTGGYEQYF
>TRBJ2-7|TRBV6-1|13|once|TRBD1
TGTGCCAGCAGGACAGGGGGACCTTACGAGCAGTACTTC
CASRTGGPYEQYF
>TRBJ1-6|TRBV28|14|few|.
TGTGCCAGCAGCCGAGGCCAGGTTAATTCACCCCTCCACTTT
CASSRGQVNSPLHF
>TRBJ2-1|TRBV15|15|many|.
TGTGCCACCAGCAGAGCTCCGGAATCTTACAATGAGCAGTTCTTC
CATSRAPESYNEQFF
>TRBJ2-3|TRBV4-2|18|few|TRBD2
TGTGCCAGCAGCCCCCGGGGACTAGCGGGGACTAGCACAGATACGCAGTATTTT
CASSPRGLAGTSTDTQYF
>TRBJ2-5|TRBV11-2|19|few|TRBD2
TGTGCCAGCAGCTCCCAAGGGCTAGCGGGAGGACCTGTTAGAGAGACCCAGTACTTC
CASSSQGLAGGPVRETQYF
>TRBJ2-1|TRBV5-1|13|few|TRBD1
TGCGCCAGCAGCTGGACAGGGTGGAGTGAGCAGTTCTTC
CASSWTGWSEQFF
>TRBJ2-1|TRBV29-1|16|.|TRBD2
TGCAGCGTTGTGCGAATAGCGGGGAACTCCTACAATGAGCAGTTCTTC
CSVVRIAGNSYNEQFF
>TRBJ2-7|TRBV20-1|17|once|TRBD1
TGCAGTGCTAGTCCCTCTGGCCAGGGGGCTCTGGGCTACGAGCAGTACTTC
CSASPSGQGALGYEQYF
>TRBJ2-3|TRBV7-8|18|.|TRBD2
TGTGCCAGCAGCTTATACGGACTAGCGGGAGCGGGTGGAGATACGCAGTATTTT
CASSLYGLAGAGGDTQYF
>TRBJ2-1|TRBV11-1|18|few|TRBD2
TGTGCCAGCAGCTTAGCGCTAGTAACTAGCGGACGAGACAATGAGCAGTTCTTC
CASSLALVTSGRDNEQFF
>TRBJ2-7|TRBV12-3/TRBV12-4|12|.|.
TGTGCCAGCAGTTCCCGTCCCTACGAGCAGTACTTC
CASSSRPYEQYF
>TRBJ2-3|TRBV3-1|16|many|.
TGTGCCAGCAGCCAAGAGGCGTTGGCTAGCACAGATACGCAGTATTTT
CASSQEALASTDTQYF
>TRBJ2-7|TRBV28|14|.|.
TGTGCCAGCAGCCGTCTAGCTACAGGGTTCGAGCAGTACTTC
CASSRLATGFEQYF
>TRBJ2-1|TRBV10-1|15|few|.
TGCGCCAGCAGTGAGTCACGGGGGGCTAAGGATGAGCAGTTCTTC
CASSESRGAKDEQFF
>TRBJ2-1|TRBV9|16|few|.
TGTGCCAGCAGCGTAGCACTTTCCTTGAGGCGGAATGAGCAGTTCTTC
CASSVALSLRRNEQFF